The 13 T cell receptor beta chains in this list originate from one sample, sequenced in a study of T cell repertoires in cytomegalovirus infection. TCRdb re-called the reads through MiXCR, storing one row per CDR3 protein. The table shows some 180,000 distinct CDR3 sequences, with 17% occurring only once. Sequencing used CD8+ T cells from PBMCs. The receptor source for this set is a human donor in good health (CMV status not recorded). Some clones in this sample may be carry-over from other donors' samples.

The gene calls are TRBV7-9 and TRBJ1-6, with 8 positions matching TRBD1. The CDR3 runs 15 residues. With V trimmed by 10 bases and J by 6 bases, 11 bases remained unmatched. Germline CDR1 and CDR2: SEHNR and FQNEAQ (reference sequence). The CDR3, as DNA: TGTGCCACAACCCTACCCAGGGGGCCTAATTCACCCCTCCACTTT. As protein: CATTLPRGPNSPLHF. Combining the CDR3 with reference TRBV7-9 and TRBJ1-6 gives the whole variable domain DTGVSQNPRHKITKRGQNVTFRCDPISEHNRLYWYRQTLGQGPEFLTYFQNEAQLEKSRLLSDRFSAERPKGSFSTLEIQRTEQGDSAMYLCATTLPRGPNSPLHFGNGTRLTVT.

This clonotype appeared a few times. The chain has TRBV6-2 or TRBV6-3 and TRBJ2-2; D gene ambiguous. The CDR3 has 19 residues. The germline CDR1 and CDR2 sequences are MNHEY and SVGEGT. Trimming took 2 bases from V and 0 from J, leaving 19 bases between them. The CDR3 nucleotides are TGTGCCAGCAGTTACAGGAACCTCCCACATATCGCGAACACCGGGGAGCTGTTTTTT. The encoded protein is CASSYRNLPHIANTGELFF.

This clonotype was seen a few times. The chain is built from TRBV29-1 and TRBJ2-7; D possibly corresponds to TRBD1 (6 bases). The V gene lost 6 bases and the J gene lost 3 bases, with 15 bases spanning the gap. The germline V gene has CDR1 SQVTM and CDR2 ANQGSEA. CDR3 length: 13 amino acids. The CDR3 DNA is TGCAGCGTGGACCTGGGCAGGGGCTACGAGCAGTACTTC. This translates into CSVDLGRGYEQYF.

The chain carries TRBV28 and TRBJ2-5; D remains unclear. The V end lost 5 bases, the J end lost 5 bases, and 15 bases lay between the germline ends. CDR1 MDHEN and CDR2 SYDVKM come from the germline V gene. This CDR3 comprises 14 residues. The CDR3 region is CASSTATGWETQYF. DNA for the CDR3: TGTGCCAGCAGTACTGCTACTGGTTGGGAGACCCAGTACTTC.

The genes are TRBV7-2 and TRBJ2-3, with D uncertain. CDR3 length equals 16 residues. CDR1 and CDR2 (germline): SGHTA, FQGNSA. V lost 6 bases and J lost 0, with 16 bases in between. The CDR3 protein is CASRHKSRYSTDTQYF. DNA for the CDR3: TGTGCCAGCAGACATAAATCCCGATATAGCACAGATACGCAGTATTTT.

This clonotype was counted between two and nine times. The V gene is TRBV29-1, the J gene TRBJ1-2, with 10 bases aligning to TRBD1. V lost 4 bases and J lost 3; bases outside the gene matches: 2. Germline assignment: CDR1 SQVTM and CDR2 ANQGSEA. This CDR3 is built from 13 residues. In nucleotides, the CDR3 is TGCAGCGTTGGCGGACAGGGGGACTATGGCTACACCTTC. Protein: CSVGGQGDYGYTF.

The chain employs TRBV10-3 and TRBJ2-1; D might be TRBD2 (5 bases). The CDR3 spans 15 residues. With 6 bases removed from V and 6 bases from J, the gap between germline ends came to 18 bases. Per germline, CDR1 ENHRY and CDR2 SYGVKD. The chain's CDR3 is CAIRLTSRSGNEQFF. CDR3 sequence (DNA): TGTGCCATCAGACTTACTAGTCGTTCGGGCAATGAGCAGTTCTTC.

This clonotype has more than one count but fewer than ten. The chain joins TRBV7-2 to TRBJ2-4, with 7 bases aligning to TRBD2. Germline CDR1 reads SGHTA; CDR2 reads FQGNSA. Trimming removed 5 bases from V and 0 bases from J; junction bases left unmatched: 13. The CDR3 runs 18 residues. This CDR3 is CASSLVPAGTIAKNIQYF. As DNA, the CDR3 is TGTGCCAGCAGCCTGGTGCCAGCGGGGACCATAGCCAAAAACATTCAGTACTTC.

Written as DNA, the CDR3 is TGTGCCAGCAGCTTTGCGTTCGGGGAAGAGACCCAGTACTTC. It is translated as CASSFAFGEETQYF. This rearrangement joins TRBV7-9 to TRBJ2-5, with D maybe TRBD2 (5 bases). The CDR3 sequence is 14 residues long. Germline V gives CDR1 SEHNR, CDR2 FQNEAQ (reference sequence). The ends were cut back, 3 bases at V and 3 bases at J, with 11 bases in the middle.

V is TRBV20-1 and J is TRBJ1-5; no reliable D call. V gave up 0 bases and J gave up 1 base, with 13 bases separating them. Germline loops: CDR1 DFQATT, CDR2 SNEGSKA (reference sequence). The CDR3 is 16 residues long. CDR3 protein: CSARELRETSNQPQHF. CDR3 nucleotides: TGCAGTGCTAGAGAATTGAGGGAGACCAGCAATCAGCCCCAGCATTTT.

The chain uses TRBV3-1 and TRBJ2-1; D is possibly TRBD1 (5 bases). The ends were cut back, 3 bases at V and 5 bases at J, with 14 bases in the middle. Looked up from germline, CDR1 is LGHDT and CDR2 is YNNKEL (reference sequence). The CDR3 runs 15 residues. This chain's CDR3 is CASSQVYRPNNEQFF. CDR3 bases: TGTGCCAGCAGCCAGGTTTACAGGCCAAACAATGAGCAGTTCTTC.

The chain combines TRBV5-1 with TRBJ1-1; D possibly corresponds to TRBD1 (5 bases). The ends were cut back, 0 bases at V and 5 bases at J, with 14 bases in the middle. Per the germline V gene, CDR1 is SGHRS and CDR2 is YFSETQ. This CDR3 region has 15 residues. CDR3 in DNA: TGCGCCAGCAGCTTGGTTCCGGACATAAAGACTGAAGCTTTCTTT. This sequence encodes CASSLVPDIKTEAFF.

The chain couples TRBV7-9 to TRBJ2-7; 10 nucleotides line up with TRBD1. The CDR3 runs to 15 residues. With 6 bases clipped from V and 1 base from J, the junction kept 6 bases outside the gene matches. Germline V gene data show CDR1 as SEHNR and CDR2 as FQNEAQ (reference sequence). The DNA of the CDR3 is TGTGCCAGCAGACATCCGGGACAGGGGTCCTACGAGCAGTACTTC. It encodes CASRHPGQGSYEQYF.